The 5 T cell receptor beta chains below were found in one sample sequenced in a study of blood T cell repertoires in COVID-19. This table comes from immunoSEQ multiplex PCR, and its TCRdb copy is limited to in-frame clones, with some not included. The data hold about 230,000 clones, with approximately 80% observed a single time. Sequenced: peripheral blood. These receptors were taken from a woman aged 50 to 65 with acute or convalescent COVID-19.

This clone came up once. This chain links TRBV6-5 with TRBJ1-2; 8 bases match TRBD1. The CDR3 loop spans 15 amino acids. Germline V gives CDR1 MNHEY, CDR2 SVGAGI. After removal of 8 bases from V and 5 bases from J, the junction contained 13 bases not matched to a gene. The CDR3 spells CASVTGQGGFYGYTF. For the CDR3, the DNA is TGTGCCAGCGTAACCGGACAGGGCGGATTTTATGGCTACACCTTC.

The V gene is TRBV16, the J gene TRBJ1-1; no definite D call. The CDR3 is 14 amino acids. V lost 2 bases and J lost 4, with 11 bases in between. Per germline, CDR1 KGHSY and CDR2 FQNENV. This CDR3 reads CASSQMAEVTEAFF. The CDR3 nucleotides read TGTGCCAGCAGCCAAATGGCAGAGGTCACTGAAGCTTTCTTT. Together with reference TRBV16 and TRBJ1-1, the CDR3 gives the full variable domain: GEEVAQTPKHLVRGEGQKAKLYCAPIKGHSYVFWYQQVLKNEFKFLISFQNENVFDETGMPKERFSAKCLPNSPCSLEIQATKLEDSAVYFCASSQMAEVTEAFFGQGTRLTVV.

The chain recombines TRBV6-5 with TRBJ2-3; no clear D. CDR1 is MNHEY, CDR2 SVGAGI, per germline. CDR3 length: 14 amino acids. The ends were cut back, 7 bases at V and 2 bases at J, with 13 bases in the middle. The CDR3 here is CASTTAYNTDTQYF. The CDR3 DNA reads as TGTGCCAGCACCACAGCATACAACACAGATACGCAGTATTTT.

This clone has a single count. The chain uses TRBV4-1 and TRBJ1-5; maybe TRBD1 (6 bases). The CDR3 covers 15 residues. V was clipped by 2 bases and J by 10 bases, with 18 bases between them. Per germline, CDR1 MGHRA and CDR2 YSYEKL. The CDR3 DNA sequence: TGCGCCAGCAGCCAATCAGCAGGGGCCCTACTACCCCAGCATTTT. Amino acids: CASSQSAGALLPQHF.

The chain links TRBV5-1 to TRBJ2-1; 16 bases fit TRBD2. CDR1 is SGHRS and CDR2 is YFSETQ in the germline V gene. CDR3 length: 14 amino acids. The V segment lost 4 bases and the J segment 10 bases; nucleotides outside the gene matches: 2. The CDR3 nucleotides read TGCGCCAGCAGCGGGGGACTAGCGGGAGGGGAGCAGTTCTTC. It specifies CASSGGLAGGEQFF.